This TCR beta chain came from a study of identical twins. TCRdb analysed the 5' RACE reads with MiXCR anew, one entry per CDR3 protein. The sample carries around 250,000 distinct CDR3 sequences, about 7.3% recorded once. Many counts were recorded for this clonotype. As yet, its antigen is unknown. Findings of the study overall: The abundant beta clonotypes from cord blood had fewer insertions, and memory repertoires had none of this.

V was clipped by 4 bases and J by 3 bases, with 12 bases between them. The CDR3 runs to 14 residues. CDR1 SGHRS and CDR2 YFSETQ come from the germline V gene. The same sample was also used in a study of yellow fever vaccine responses in identical twins.

The receptor comes from a woman between 18 and 29 years old in good health. This rearrangement joins TRBV5-1 to TRBJ2-3; D gene uncertain. The sequencing sample was made of memory (CD45RO+) T cells sorted from blood. The CDR3 DNA reads TGCGCCAGCAGCCGTCAGTCTGGGACAGATACGCAGTATTTT. Amino acids: CASSRQSGTDTQYF.